The present T cell receptor (beta chain) was sequenced within a study of post-analysis software for immune sequencing data (dated by TCRdb to between 2014 and 2017). Describing the broader study: Disease courses on record covered relapsing-remitting, secondary progressive and progressive-relapsing multiple sclerosis, though some patients had no subtype annotation. Patient repertoires were compared against roughly 11 previously published healthy control repertoires from donors aged roughly 6 to 26 years. A subset of samples was prepared in parallel using single-end sample barcoding, then pooled and co-amplified after Illumina adapter ligation.

The research as a whole found: Direct clustering with F measure showed strong co-clustering of samples prepared in the same batch, prompting a batch-effect correction. Roughly 5 TRBV segments, including TRBV5-6, TRBV5-1 and TRBV20-1, were significantly more frequent in patients than controls. The control group was slightly older than the multiple sclerosis patient group. Compared with controls, multiple sclerosis patients had significantly lower normalized Chao1 diversity, a finding suggesting substantial peripheral T-cell clonal expansion.

A remark on this clonotype: What antigen it recognizes has not been identified. The record has no base qualities; no much larger clone is one base away.

To demonstrate the VDJtools post-analysis software, TCR beta repertoires were profiled from the peripheral blood of about 13 young patients with multiple sclerosis. The multiple sclerosis patients were children and adolescents ranging in age from 6 to 15 years. Library construction relied on PCR. TCRdb names Illumina HiSeq 2500 as the instrument used. To reduce PCR and sequencing biases, unique molecular identifiers were built into the TCR beta cDNA libraries. Some 500,000 cDNA molecules were obtained for every 1 to 10 million input T cells, so each molecule roughly corresponded to one T cell. The patient libraries were prepared and sequenced with the same protocol used for the earlier healthy control dataset. Samples belonging to the same batch were prepared together, multiplexed and sequenced on a shared HiSeq lane. The source study handled its data this way. MIGEC was used to process the raw barcoded reads, and molecular identifier groups with only a single read were discarded before consensus assembly and CDR3 extraction. Clonotype tables were post-analysed with VDJtools, normalizing diversity by down-sampling all datasets to the smallest sample size. Repertoire overlap clustering matched CDR3 amino acid but not nucleotide sequences to correct batch-related cross-sample contamination. The raw public data were reprocessed by TCRdb itself: fastp quality trimming at Q25, MiXCR clonotype calling, in-frame beta chains only. A single entry per CDR3 protein holds the most common genes and DNA from its merged rows. The V and J calls here are based on TCRdb, not the publication. The sample table contains approximately 570,000 distinct CDR3 sequences; only one count was recorded for about 40% of them. The ten largest clones represent 1.5% to 2% of the sample.

The trim is 0 bases for V and 0 bases for J, with a gap of 8 bases between the germline ends. Inclusive of the bounding cysteine and phenylalanine, the CDR3 is 15 residues long. Kept here is only the CDR3 DNA, which spans 45 bases and is read in frame from base 1. The sequence was obtained from a girl between 5 and 17 years old with multiple sclerosis. Sequencing was done on a sample of blood. This chain joins TRBV12-3 or TRBV12-4 to TRBJ1-1, with the D gene not confidently named. The sequence in DNA is TGTGCCAGCAGTTTAGCGCACACAATGAACACTGAAGCTTTCTTT. This codes for CASSLAHTMNTEAFF.